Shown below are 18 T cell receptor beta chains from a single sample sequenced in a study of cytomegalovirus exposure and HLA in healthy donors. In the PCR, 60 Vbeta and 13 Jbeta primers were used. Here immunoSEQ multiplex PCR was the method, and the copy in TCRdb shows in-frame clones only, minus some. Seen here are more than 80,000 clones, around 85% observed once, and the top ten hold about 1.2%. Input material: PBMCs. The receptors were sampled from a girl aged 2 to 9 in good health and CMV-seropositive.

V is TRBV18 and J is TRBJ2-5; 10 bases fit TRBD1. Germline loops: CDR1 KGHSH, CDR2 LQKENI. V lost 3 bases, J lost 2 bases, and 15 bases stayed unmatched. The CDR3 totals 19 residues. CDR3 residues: CASSPLTTGGTGAQETQYF. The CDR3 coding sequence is TGTGCCAGCTCACCCTTAACCACGGGAGGGACAGGGGCTCAAGAGACCCAGTACTTC.

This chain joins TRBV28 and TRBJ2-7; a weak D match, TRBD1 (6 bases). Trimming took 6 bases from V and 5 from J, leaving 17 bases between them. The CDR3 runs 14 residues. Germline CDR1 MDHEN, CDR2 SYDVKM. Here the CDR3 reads CASRTRQHRDEQYF. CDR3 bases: TGTGCCAGCAGGACACGACAGCACAGGGACGAGCAGTACTTC.

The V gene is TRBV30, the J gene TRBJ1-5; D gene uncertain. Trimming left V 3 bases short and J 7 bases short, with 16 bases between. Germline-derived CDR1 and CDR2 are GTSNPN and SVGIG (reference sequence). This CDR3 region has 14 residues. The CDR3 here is CAWSFVAGSQPQHF. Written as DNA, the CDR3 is TGTGCCTGGAGCTTTGTGGCGGGGAGCCAGCCCCAGCATTTT.

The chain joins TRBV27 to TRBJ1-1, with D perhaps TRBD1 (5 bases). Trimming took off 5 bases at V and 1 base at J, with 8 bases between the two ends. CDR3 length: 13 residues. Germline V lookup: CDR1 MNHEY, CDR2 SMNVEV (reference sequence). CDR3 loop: CASSNGGNTEAFF. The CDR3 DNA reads TGTGCCAGCAGTAACGGGGGGAACACTGAAGCTTTCTTT.

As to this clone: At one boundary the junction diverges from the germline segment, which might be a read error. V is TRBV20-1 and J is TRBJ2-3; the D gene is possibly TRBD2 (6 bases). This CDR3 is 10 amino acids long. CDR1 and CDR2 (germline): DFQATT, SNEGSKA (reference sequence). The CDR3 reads CGGITDTQYF. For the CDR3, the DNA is TGTGGCGGGATCACAGATACGCAGTATTTT.

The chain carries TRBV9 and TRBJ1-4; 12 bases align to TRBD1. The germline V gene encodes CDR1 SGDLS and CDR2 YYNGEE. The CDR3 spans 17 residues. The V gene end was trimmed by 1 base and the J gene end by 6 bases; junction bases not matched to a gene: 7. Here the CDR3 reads CASSVFGTGGIDEKLFF. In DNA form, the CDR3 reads TGTGCCAGCAGCGTATTTGGGACAGGGGGCATCGATGAAAAACTGTTTTTT.

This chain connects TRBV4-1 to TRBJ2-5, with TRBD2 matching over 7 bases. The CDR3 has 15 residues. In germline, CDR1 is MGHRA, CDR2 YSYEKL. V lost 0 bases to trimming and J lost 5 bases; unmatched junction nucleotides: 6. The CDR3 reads CASSQDRRGSETQYF. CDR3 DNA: TGCGCCAGCAGCCAAGATAGACGCGGGAGCGAGACCCAGTACTTC.

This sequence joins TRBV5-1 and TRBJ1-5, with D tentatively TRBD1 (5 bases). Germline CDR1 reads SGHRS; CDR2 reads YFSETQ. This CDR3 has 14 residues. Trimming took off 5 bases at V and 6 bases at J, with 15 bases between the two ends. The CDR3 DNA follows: TGCGCCAGCAGTATTGGGGGGGAAGCTCAGCCCCAGCATTTT. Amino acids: CASSIGGEAQPQHF.

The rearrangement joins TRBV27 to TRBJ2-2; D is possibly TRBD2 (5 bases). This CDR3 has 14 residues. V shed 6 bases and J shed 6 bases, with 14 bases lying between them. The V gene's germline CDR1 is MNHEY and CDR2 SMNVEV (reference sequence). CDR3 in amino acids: CASRGLSGAGELFF. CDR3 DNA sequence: TGTGCCAGCAGAGGGCTATCCGGGGCCGGGGAGCTGTTTTTT.

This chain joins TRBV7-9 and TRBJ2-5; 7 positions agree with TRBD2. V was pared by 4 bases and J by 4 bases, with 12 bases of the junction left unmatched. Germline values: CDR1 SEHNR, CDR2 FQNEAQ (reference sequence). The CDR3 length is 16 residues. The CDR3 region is CASSWSVAGERETQYF. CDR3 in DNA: TGTGCCAGCAGCTGGTCCGTGGCGGGAGAAAGAGAGACCCAGTACTTC.

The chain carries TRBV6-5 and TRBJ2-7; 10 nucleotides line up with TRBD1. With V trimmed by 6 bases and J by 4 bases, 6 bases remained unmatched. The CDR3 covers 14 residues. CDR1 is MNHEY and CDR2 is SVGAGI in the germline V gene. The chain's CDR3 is CASRTGTGVYEQYF. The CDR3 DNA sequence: TGTGCCAGCAGAACCGGGACAGGGGTATACGAGCAGTACTTC.

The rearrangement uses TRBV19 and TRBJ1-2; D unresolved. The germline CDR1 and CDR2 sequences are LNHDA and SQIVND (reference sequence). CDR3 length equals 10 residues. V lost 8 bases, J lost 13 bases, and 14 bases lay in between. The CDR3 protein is CASGDYSSTF. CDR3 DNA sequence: TGTGCCAGTGGAGACTACAGTTCCACCTTC.

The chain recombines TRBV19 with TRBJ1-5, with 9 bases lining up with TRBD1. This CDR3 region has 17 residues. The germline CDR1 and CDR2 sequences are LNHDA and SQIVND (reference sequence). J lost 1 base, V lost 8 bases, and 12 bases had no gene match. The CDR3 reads CASHDRGRGSSNQPQHF. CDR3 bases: TGTGCCAGTCACGACAGGGGGAGGGGATCCAGCAATCAGCCCCAGCATTTT.

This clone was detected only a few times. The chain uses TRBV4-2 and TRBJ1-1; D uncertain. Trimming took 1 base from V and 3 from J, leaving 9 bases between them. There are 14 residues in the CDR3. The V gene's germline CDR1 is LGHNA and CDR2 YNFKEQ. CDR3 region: CASSQVLADTEAFF. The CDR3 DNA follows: TGTGCCAGCAGCCAAGTTTTGGCGGACACTGAAGCTTTCTTT.

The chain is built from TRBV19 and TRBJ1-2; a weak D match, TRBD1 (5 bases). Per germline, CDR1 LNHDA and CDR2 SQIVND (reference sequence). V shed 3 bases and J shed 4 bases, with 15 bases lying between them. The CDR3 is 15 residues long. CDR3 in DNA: TGTGCCAGTAGTATCCCCGGGGGACGGGGCTATGGCTACACCTTC. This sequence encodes CASSIPGGRGYGYTF.

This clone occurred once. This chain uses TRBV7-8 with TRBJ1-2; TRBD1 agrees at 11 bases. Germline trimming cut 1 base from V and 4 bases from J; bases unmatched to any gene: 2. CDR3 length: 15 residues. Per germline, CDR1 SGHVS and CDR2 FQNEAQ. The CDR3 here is CASSLGGTGGYGYTF. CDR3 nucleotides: TGTGCCAGCAGCTTAGGGGGGACAGGGGGCTATGGCTACACCTTC. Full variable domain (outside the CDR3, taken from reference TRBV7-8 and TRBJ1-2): GAGVSQSPRYKVAKRGQDVALRCDPISGHVSLFWYQQALGQGPEFLTYFQNEAQLDKSGLPSDRFFAERPEGSVSTLKIQRTQQEDSAVYLCASSLGGTGGYGYTFGSGTRLTVV.

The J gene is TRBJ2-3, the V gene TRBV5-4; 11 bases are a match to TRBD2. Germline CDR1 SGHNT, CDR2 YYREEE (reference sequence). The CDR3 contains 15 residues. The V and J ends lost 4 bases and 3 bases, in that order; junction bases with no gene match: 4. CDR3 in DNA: TGTGCCAGCAGCCGGCGACTAGCGGGGACAGATACGCAGTATTTT. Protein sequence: CASSRRLAGTDTQYF.

In DNA, the CDR3 is TGTGCCAGCAGCTTTGACAGGGGGGGGTTTGGGACCCAGTACTTC. Amino acid sequence: CASSFDRGGFGTQYF. This chain uses TRBV2 with TRBJ2-5; 9 bases line up with TRBD1. CDR3 size: 15 residues. With 6 bases clipped from V and 7 bases from J, the junction kept 12 bases outside the gene matches. Germline values: CDR1 SNHLY, CDR2 FYNNEI.